This T cell receptor (beta chain) is drawn from a study of cytomegalovirus exposure and HLA in healthy donors. At the level of the study: The same platform used for the 500 to 850 first-cohort repertoires was also used for the roughly 120 validation repertoires, as a later analysis reported.

The CDR3 contains 18 residues. J lost 0 bases, V lost 4 bases, and 11 bases had no gene match. Per the germline V gene, CDR1 is SGHRS and CDR2 is YFSETQ. Remarks on this clone: Antigen: not known.

Sequencing was performed with immunoSEQ multiplex PCR; in TCRdb, only in-frame clones are kept and a portion is missing. The sample holds over 130,000 clones, approximately 86% seen once. The study drew the donors from its roughly 130-subject validation cohort, separate from the roughly 670-subject first cohort. Study findings and constraints: A classifier reportedly called cytomegalovirus status with high sensitivity and specificity. Cytomegalovirus-associated status was assigned to 164 TCR beta chains.

Sample: PBMCs. The receptor comes from a man aged 18 to 30 in good health and CMV-seropositive. The chain carries TRBV5-1 and TRBJ2-1; TRBD1 matches 9 bases. The CDR3 DNA is TGCGCCAGCAGCCCGGGACAGGGTGATTTCAGCTCCTACAATGAGCAGTTCTTC. It encodes CASSPGQGDFSSYNEQFF.